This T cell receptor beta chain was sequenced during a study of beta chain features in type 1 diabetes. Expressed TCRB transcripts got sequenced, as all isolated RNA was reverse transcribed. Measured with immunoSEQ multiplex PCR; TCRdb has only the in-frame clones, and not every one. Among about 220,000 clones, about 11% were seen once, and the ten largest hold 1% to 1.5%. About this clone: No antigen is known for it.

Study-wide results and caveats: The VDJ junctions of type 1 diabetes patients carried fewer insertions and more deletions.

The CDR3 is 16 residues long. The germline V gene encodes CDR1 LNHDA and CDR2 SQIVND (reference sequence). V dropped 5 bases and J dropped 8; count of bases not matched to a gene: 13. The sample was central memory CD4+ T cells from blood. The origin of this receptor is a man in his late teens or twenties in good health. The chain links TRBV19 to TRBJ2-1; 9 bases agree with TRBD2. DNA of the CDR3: TGTGCCAGTAGTCCACAGACTAGCGGTTCGAACCATGAGCAGTTCTTC. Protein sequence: CASSPQTSGSNHEQFF.